These T cell receptor beta chains were read from a single sample in a study of blood T cell repertoires in COVID-19. Here immunoSEQ multiplex PCR was the method, and the copy in TCRdb shows in-frame clones only, minus some. Of roughly 64,000 clones detected, 84% appear once; the ten largest clones hold 5.6%. The sample taken for sequencing was peripheral blood. The receptors come from a woman in her fifties or sixties with acute or convalescent COVID-19. The conserved cysteine and the conserved F or W are not part of the CDR3 here. Each record gives: clone size, V gene, CDR3 length, CDR3 protein. The listing skips clone size in some rows; elsewhere it reads once, few, many or a size class.

-,TRBV7-3,12,ASSLSPRTGEQY
-,TRBV5-5,14,ASSRSGQVSTGELF
-,TRBV3-1/TRBV3-2,14,ASSPRDRGSPYEQY
-,TRBV18,12,ASSPQGQGSPLH
-,TRBV24-1,11,ATSDWGGETQY
-,TRBV3-1/TRBV3-2,10,ASSHLQETQY
few,TRBV11-3,12,ASSLDPSGSPLH
-,TRBV29-1,10,SVGGAGQPQH
-,TRBV5-1,13,ASSLDRERGTEAF
-,TRBV4-1,13,ASSQDGQETYGYT
-,TRBV7-9,11,ASQPGGNSPLH
-,TRBV6-1,14,ASSERPGGRNEKLF
-,TRBV10-3,15,AISESRGDFSNQPQH
-,TRBV5-1,12,ASSMDSLSYEQY
-,TRBV19,16,ASSGGQGRGPIGEKLF
-,TRBV9,14,ASSVSGGLSYNEQF
-,TRBV5-1,15,ASTRDRGGVRNTEAF
-,TRBV7-2,11,ASSRDHTGELF
-,TRBV7-9,12,ASSEGSYNSPLH
-,TRBV19,12,ASKLPGGGYGYT
-,TRBV6-5,13,ASSYSTGQSYEQY
-,TRBV6-2/TRBV6-3,10,ASSYSTGGYT
-,TRBV5-5,11,ASSEGANYGYT
-,TRBV11-2,13,ASSLGSGANYGYT
-,TRBV5-1,13,ASSQTASWNTEAF
-,TRBV25-1,13,ASSEPEGFADTQY
-,TRBV5-1,11,ASSPDRVTEAF
-,TRBV29-1,11,SVDQGAGQPQH
-,TRBV9,12,ASSPNSGVGGYT
-,TRBV7-3,11,ASSLAAVQPQH